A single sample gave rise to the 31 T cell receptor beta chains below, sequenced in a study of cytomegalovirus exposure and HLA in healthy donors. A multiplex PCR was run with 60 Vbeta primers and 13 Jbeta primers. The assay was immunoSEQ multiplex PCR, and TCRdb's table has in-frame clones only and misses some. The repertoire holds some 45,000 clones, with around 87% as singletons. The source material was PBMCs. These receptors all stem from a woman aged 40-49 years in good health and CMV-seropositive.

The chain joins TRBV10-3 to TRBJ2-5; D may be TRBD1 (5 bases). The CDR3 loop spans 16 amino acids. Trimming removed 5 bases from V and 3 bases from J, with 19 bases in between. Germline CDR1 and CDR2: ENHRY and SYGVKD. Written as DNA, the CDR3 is TGTGCCATCAGTAGCCCGTCGAGGCAGGGTAAAGAGACCCAGTACTTC. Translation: CAISSPSRQGKETQYF.

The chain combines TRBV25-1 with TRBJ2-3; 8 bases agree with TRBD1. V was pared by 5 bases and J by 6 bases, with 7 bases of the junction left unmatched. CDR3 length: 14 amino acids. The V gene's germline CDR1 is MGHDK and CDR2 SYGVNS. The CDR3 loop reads CASSPWTGSDTQYF. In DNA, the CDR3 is TGTGCCAGCAGTCCCTGGACAGGGTCCGATACGCAGTATTTT.

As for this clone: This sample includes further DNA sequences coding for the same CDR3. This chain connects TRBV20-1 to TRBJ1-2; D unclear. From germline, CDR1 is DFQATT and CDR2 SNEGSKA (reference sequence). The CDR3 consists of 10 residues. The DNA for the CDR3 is TGCAGCCCGGGAGGCTATGGCTACACCTTC. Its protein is CSPGGYGYTF.

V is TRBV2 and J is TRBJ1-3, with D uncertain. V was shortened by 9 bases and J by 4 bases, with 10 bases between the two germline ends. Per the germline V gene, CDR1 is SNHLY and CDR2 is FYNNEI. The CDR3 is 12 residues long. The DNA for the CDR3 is TGTGCCAGTGGAGCGGAAGGAAACACCATATATTTT. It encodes CASGAEGNTIYF.

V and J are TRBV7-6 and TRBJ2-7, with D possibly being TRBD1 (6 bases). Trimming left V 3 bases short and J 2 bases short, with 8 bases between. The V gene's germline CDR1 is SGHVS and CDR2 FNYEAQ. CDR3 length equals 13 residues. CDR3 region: CASSFGTTYEQYF. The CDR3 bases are TGTGCCAGCAGCTTTGGGACAACCTACGAGCAGTACTTC.

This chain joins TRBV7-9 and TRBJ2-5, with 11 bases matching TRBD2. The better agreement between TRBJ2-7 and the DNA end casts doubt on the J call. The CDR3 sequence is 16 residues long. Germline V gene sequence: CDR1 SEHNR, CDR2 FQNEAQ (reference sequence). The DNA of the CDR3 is TGTGCCAGCAGCCCGGGTAGCGGGAGGGGCTCCTACGAGCAGTACTTC. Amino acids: CASSPGSGRGSYEQYF.

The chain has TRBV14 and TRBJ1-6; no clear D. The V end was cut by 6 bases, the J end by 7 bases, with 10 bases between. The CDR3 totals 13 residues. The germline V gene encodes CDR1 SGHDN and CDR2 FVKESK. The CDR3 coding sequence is TGTGCCAGCAGGGGGAGTGGGAATTCACCCCTCCACTTT. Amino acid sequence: CASRGSGNSPLHF.

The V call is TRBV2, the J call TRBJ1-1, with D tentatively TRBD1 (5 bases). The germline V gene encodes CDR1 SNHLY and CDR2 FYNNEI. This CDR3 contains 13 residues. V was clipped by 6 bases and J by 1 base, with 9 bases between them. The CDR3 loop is CASRMGQNTEAFF. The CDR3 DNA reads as TGTGCCAGCAGAATGGGGCAGAACACTGAAGCTTTCTTT.

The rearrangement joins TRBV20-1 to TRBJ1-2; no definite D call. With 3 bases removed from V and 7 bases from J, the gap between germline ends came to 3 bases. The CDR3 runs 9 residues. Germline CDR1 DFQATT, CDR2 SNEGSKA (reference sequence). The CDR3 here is CSASGGYTF. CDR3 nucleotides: TGCAGTGCTAGCGGTGGCTACACCTTC.

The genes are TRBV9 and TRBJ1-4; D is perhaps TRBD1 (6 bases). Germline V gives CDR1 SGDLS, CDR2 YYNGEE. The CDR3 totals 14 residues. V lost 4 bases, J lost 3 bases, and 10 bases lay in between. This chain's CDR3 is CASSKGQPNEKLFF. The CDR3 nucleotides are TGTGCCAGCAGCAAAGGACAGCCTAATGAAAAACTGTTTTTT.

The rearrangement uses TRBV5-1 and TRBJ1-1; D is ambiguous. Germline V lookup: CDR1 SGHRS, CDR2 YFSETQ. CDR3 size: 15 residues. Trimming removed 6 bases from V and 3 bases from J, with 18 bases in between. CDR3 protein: CASTLGRAYDTEAFF. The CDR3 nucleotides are TGCGCCAGCACCCTGGGGAGGGCATATGACACTGAAGCTTTCTTT. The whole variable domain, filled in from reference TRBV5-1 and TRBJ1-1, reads KAGVTQTPRYLIKTRGQQVTLSCSPISGHRSVSWYQQTPGQGLQFLFEYFSETQRNKGNFPGRFSGRQFSNSRSEMNVSTLELGDSALYLCASTLGRAYDTEAFFGQGTRLTVV.

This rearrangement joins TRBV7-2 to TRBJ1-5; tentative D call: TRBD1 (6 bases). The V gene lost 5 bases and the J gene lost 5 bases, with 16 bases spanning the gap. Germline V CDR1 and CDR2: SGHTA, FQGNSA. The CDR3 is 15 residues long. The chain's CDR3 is CASSPQFRGDQPQHF. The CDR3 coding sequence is TGTGCCAGCAGCCCCCAGTTCAGGGGAGATCAGCCCCAGCATTTT.

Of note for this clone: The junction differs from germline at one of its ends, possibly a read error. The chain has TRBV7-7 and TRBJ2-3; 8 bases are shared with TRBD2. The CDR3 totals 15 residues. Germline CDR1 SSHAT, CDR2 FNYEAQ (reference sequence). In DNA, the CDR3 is TGTGCTAGCAGCTTATCCAGCGGGAGTGCAGATACGCAGTATTTT. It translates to CASSLSSGSADTQYF.

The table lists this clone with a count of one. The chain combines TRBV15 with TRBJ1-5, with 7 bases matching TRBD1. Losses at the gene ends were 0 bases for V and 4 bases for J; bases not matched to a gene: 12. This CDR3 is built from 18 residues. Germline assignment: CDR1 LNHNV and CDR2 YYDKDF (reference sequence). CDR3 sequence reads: CATSRDSNTGDANQPQHF. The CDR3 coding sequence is TGTGCCACCAGCAGAGACTCAAATACAGGGGATGCTAATCAGCCCCAGCATTTT.

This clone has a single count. The CDR3 DNA sequence: TGTGCCAGCAGTTTGGGTAGCGGGAGACTCACCGGGGAGCTGTTTTTT. Translating it yields CASSLGSGRLTGELFF. V gene TRBV28 combines with J gene TRBJ2-2; 9 bases align to TRBD2. This CDR3 is built from 16 residues. With 3 bases clipped from V and 4 bases from J, the junction kept 6 bases outside the gene matches. Germline V gives CDR1 MDHEN, CDR2 SYDVKM.

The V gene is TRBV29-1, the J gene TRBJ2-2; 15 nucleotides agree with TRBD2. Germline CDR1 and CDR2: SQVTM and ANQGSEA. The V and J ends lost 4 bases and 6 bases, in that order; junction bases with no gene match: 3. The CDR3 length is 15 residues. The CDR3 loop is CSVGTSGRGAGELFF. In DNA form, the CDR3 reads TGCAGCGTTGGGACTAGCGGGAGGGGCGCCGGGGAGCTGTTTTTT.

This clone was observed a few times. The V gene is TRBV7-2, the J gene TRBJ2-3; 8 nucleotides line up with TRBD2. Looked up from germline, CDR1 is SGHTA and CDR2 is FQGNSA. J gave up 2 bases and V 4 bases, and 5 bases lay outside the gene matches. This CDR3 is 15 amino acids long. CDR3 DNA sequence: TGTGCCAGCAGCTATGGCGGGGGGACCACAGATACGCAGTATTTT. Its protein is CASSYGGGTTDTQYF. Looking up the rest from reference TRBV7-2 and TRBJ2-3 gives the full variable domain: GAGVSQSPSNKVTEKGKDVELRCDPISGHTALYWYRQSLGQGLEFLIYFQGNSAPDKSGLPSDRFSAERTGGSVSTLTIQRTQQEDSAVYLCASSYGGGTTDTQYFGPGTRLTVL.

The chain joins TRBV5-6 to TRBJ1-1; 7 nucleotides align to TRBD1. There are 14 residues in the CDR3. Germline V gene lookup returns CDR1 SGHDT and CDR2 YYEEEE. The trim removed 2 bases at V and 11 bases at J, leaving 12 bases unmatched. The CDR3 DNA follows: TGTGCCAGCAGCTTTGACCGACAGGGTGGTCGGGCTTTCTTT. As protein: CASSFDRQGGRAFF.

CDR3 sequence: CASSLTGGASEKLFF. The CDR3 bases are TGTGCCAGTAGTCTCACAGGGGGCGCCTCAGAAAAACTGTTTTTT. This chain uses TRBV19 with TRBJ1-4; 9 positions agree with TRBD1. CDR1 is LNHDA and CDR2 is SQIVND in the germline V gene (reference sequence). The CDR3 covers 15 residues. V lost 5 bases to trimming and J lost 8 bases; unmatched junction nucleotides: 9.

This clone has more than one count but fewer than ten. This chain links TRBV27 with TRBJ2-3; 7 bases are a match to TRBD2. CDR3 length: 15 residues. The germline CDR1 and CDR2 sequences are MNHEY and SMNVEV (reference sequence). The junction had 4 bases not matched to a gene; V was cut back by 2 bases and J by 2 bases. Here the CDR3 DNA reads TGTGCCAGCAGTTTAGGAGCGGGGCTCACAGATACGCAGTATTTT. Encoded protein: CASSLGAGLTDTQYF.

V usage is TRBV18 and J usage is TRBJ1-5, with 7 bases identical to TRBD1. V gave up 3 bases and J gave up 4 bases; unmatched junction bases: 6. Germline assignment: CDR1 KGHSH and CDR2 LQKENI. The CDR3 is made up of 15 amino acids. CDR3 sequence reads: CASSPQTGRNQPQHF. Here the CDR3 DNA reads TGTGCCAGCTCACCTCAGACAGGGCGTAATCAGCCCCAGCATTTT.

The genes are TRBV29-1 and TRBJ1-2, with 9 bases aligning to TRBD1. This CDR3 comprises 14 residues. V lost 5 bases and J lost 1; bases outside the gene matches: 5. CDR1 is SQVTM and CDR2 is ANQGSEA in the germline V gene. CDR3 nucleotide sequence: TGCAGCGTTCGAGGACAGGGGAATAACTATGGCTACACCTTC. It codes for CSVRGQGNNYGYTF.

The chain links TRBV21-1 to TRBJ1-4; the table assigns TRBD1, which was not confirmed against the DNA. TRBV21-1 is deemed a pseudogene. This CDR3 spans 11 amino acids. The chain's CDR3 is CASRVGEKLFF. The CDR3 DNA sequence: TGTGCCTCCAGGGTTGGTGAAAAACTGTTTTTT.

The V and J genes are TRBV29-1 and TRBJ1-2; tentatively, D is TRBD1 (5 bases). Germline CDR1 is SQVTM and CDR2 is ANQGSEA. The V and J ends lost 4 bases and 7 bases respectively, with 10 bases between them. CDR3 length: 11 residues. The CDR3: CSVGREGGYTF. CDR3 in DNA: TGCAGCGTTGGCAGGGAAGGTGGCTACACCTTC.

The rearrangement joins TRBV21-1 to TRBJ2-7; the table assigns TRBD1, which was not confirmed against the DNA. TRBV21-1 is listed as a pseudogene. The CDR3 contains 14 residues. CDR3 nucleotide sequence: TGTGCCAGCACCTTCCCGGGACAGCTTCGAGAGCAGTACTTC. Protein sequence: CASTFPGQLREQYF.

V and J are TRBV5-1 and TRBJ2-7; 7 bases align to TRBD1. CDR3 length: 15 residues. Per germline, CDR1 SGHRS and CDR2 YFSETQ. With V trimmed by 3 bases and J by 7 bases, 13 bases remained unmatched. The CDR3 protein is CASSSLGDRAKEQYF. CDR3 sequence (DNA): TGCGCCAGCAGCTCCCTGGGAGACAGGGCCAAAGAGCAGTACTTC.

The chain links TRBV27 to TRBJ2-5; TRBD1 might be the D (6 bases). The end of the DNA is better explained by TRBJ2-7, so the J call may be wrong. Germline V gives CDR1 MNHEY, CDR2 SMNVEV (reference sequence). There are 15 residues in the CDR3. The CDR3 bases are TGTGCCAGCAGTCCTCCGGGACAAACTAACTACGAGCAGTACTTC. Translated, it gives CASSPPGQTNYEQYF.

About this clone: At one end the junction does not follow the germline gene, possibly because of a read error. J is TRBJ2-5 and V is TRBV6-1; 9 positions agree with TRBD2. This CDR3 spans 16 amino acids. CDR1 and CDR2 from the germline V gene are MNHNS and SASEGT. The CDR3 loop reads CAISERGLAGQETQYF. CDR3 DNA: TGTGCCATCAGTGAACGGGGACTAGCCGGCCAAGAGACCCAGTACTTC.

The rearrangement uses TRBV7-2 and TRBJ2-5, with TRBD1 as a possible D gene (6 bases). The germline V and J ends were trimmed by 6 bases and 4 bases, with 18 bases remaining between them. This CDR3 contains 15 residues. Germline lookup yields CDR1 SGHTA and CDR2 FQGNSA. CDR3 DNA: TGTGCCAGCAGTACCGTCAGGGGTTTTGGAGAGACCCAGTACTTC. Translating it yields CASSTVRGFGETQYF.

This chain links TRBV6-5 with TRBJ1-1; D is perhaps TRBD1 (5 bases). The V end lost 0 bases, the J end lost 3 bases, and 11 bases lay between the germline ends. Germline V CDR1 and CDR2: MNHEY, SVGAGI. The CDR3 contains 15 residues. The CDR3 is CASSYSIWGDTEAFF. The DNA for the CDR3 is TGTGCCAGCAGTTACTCGATATGGGGGGACACTGAAGCTTTCTTT.

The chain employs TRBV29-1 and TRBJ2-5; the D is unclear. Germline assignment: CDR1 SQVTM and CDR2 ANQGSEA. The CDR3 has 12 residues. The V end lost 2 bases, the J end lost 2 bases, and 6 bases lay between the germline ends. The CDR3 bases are TGCAGCGTTGAACACTTACAAGAGACCCAGTACTTC. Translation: CSVEHLQETQYF.